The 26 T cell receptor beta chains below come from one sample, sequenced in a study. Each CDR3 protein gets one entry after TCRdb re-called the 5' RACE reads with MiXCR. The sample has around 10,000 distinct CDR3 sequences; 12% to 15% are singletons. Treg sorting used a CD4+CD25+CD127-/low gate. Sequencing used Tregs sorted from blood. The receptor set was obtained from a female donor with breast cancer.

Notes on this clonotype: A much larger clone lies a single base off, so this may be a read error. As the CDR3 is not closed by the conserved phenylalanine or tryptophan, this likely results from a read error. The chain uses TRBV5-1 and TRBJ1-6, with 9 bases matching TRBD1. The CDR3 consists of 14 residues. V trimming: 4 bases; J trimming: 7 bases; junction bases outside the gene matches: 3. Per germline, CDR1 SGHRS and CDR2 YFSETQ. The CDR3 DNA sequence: TGCGCCAGCAGCAGCGGACAGGGGAATTCACCCCTCCACGTT. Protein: CASSSGQGNSPLHV.

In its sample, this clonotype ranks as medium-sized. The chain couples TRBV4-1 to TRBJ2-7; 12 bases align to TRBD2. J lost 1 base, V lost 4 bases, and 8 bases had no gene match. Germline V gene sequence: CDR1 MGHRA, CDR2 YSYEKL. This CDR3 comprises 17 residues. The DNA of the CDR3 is TGCGCCAGCAGCCTGGGACTAGCGGGTACACTATCCTACGAGCAGTACTTC. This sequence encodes CASSLGLAGTLSYEQYF.

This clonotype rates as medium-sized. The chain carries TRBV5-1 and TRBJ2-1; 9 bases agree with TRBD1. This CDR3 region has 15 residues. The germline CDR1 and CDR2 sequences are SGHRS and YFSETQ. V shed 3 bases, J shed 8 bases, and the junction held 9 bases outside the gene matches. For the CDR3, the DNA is TGCGCCAGCAGCTCCCAGACAGGGGGTAGGGATGAGCAGTTCTTC. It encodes CASSSQTGGRDEQFF.

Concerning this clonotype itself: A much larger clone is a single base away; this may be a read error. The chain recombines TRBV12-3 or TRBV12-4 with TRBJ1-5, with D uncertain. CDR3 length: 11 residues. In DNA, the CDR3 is TGTGCCAGCAGTCAAGCGGAGCCCCGGCATTTT. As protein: CASSQAEPRHF.

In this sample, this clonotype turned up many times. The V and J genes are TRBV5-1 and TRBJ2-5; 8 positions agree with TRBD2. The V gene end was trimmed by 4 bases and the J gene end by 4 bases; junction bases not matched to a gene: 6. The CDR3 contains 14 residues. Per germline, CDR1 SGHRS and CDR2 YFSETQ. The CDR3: CASSRTGGRETQYF. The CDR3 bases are TGCGCCAGCAGCCGAACGGGAGGGCGAGAGACCCAGTACTTC.

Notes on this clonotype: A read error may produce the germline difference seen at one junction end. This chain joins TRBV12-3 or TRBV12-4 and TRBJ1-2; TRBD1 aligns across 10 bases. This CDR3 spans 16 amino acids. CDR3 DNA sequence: TGTGTCAGCACCCTTATGGGGGGACAGGGGACTGATGGCTACACCTTC. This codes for CVSTLMGGQGTDGYTF.

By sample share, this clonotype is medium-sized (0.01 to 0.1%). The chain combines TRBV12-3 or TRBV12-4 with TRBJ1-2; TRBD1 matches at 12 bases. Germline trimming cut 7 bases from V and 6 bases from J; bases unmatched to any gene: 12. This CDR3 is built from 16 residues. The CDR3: CASTLMGGQGADGYTF. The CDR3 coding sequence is TGTGCCAGCACCCTTATGGGGGGACAGGGGGCTGATGGCTACACCTTC.

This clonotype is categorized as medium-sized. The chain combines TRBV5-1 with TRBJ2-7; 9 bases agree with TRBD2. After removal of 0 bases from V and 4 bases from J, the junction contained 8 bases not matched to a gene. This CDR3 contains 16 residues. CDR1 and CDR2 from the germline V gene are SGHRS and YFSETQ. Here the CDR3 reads CASSLDAGGPQYEQYF. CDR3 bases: TGCGCCAGCAGCTTGGACGCGGGAGGGCCTCAGTACGAGCAGTACTTC. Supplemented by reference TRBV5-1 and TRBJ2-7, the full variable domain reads KAGVTQTPRYLIKTRGQQVTLSCSPISGHRSVSWYQQTPGQGLQFLFEYFSETQRNKGNFPGRFSGRQFSNSRSEMNVSTLELGDSALYLCASSLDAGGPQYEQYFGPGTRLTVT.

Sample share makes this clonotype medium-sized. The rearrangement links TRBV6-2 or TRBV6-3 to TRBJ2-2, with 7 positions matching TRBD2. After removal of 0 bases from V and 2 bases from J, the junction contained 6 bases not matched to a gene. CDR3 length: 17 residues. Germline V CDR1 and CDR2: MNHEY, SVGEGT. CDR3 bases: TGTGCCAGCAGTTACTCTCGCGGGACTACAAACACCGGGGAGCTGTTTTTT. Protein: CASSYSRGTTNTGELFF.

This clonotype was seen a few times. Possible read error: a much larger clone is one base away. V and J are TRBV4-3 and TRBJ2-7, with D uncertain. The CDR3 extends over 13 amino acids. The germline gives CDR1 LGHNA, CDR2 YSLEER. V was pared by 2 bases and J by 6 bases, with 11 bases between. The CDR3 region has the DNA TGCGCCAGCAGCCAACGGATCTTAGCCGAGCAGTACTTC. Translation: CASSQRILAEQYF.

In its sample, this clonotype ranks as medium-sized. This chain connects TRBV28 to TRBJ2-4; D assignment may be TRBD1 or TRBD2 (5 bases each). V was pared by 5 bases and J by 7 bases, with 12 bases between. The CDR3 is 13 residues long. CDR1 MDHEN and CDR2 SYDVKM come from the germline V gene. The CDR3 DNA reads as TGTGCCAGCAGTGAGGGGCTGCGGAACATTCAGTACTTC. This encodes CASSEGLRNIQYF.

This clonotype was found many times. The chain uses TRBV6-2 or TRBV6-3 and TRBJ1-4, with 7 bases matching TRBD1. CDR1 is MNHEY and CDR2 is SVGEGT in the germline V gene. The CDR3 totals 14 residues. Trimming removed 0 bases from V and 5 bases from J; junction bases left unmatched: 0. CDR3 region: CASSYSGQNEKLFF. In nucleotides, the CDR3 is TGTGCCAGCAGTTACTCGGGACAGAATGAAAAACTGTTTTTT.

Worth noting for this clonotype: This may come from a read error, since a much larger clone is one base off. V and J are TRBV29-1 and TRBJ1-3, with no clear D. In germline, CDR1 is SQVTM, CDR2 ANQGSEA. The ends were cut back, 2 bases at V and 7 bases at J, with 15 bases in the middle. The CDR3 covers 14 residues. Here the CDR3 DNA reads TGCAGCGTTGAAATCGGGGATCGTGGGAACACCATATATTTT. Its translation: CSVEIGDRGNTIYF.

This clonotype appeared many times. CDR3 residues: CASSYGYRRQSSSYEQYF. The CDR3 DNA sequence: TGTGCCAGCAGTTACGGGTATCGTCGGCAGTCCAGCTCCTACGAGCAGTACTTC. The V call is TRBV6-2 or TRBV6-3, the J call TRBJ2-7; D unresolved. This CDR3 has 18 amino acids. Germline CDR1 MNHEY, CDR2 SVGEGT. Trimming took 2 bases from V and 0 from J, leaving 20 bases between them.

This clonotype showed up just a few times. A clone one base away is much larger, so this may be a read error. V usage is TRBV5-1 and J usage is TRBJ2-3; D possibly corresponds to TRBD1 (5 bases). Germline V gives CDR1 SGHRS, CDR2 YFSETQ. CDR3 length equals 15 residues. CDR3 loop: CASSIDSANTDKQYF. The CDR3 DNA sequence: TGCGCCAGCAGCATAGACAGTGCGAACACAGATAAGCAGTATTTT.

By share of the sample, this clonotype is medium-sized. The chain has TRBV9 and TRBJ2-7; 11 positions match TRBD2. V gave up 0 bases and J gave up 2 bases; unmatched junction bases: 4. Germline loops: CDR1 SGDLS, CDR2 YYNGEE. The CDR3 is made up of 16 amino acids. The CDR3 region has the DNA TGTGCCAGCAGCGTAGGTGGGACTAGCGGAACCTACGAGCAGTACTTC. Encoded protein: CASSVGGTSGTYEQYF.

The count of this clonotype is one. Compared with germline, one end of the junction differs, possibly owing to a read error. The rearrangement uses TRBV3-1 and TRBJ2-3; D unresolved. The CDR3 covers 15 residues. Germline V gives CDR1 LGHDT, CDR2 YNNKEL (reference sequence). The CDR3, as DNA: TGTGCCAGCAGCCAAGGCGTATCTGTCACAGATACGCAGTGTTTT. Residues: CASSQGVSVTDTQCF.

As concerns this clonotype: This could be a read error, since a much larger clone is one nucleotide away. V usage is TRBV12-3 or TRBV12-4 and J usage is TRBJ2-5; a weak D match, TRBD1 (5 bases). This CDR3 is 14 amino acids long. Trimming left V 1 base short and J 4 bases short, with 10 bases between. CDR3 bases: TGTGCCAGCAGTTTAGGACAGCTTCCAGAGACCCAGTACTTC. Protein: CASSLGQLPETQYF.

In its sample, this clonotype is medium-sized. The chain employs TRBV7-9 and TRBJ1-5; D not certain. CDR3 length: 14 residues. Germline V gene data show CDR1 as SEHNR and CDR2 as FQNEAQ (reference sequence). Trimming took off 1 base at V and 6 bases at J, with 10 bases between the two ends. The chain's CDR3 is CASSLGQDGQPQHF. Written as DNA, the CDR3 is TGTGCCAGCAGCTTAGGCCAAGATGGTCAGCCCCAGCATTTT. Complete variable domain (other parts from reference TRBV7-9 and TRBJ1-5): DTGVSQNPRHKITKRGQNVTFRCDPISEHNRLYWYRQTLGQGPEFLTYFQNEAQLEKSRLLSDRFSAERPKGSFSTLEIQRTEQGDSAMYLCASSLGQDGQPQHFGDGTRLSIL.

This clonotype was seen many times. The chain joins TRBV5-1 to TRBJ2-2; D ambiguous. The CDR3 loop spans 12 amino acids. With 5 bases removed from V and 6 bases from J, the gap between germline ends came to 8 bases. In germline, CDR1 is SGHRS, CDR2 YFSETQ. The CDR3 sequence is CASRSDAGELFF. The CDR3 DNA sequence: TGCGCCAGCAGGTCGGACGCCGGGGAGCTGTTTTTT.

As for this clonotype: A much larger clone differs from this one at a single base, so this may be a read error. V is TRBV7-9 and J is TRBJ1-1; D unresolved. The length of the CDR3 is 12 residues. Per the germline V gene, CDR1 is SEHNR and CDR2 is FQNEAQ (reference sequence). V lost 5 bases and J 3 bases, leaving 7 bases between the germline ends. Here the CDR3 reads CASSIGYTEAFF. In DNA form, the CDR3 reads TGTGCCAGCAGCATAGGTTACACTGAAGCTTTCTTT.

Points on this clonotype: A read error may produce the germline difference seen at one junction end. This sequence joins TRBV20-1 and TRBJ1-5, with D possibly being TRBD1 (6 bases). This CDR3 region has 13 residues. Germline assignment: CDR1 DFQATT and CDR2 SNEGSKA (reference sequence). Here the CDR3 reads CSTRGHTNLPQHF. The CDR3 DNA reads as TGCAGTACTAGGGGACACACAAATCTGCCCCAGCATTTT.

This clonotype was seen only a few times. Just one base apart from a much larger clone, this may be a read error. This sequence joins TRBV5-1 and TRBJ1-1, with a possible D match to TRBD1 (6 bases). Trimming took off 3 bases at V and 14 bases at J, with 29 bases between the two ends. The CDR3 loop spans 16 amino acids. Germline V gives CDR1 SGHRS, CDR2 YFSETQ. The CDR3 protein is CASSSQIVDQGPGLFF. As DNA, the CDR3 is TGCGCCAGCAGCTCGCAGATTGTTGACCAGGGGCCGGGCCTCTTCTTT.

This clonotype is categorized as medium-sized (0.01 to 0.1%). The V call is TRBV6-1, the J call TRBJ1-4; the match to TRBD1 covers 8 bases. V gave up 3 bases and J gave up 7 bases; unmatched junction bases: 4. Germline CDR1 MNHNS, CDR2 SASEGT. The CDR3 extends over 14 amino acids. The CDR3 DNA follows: TGTGCCAGCAGTGAGGGGACAGGTTCTGAAAAACTGTTTTTT. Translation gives CASSEGTGSEKLFF.

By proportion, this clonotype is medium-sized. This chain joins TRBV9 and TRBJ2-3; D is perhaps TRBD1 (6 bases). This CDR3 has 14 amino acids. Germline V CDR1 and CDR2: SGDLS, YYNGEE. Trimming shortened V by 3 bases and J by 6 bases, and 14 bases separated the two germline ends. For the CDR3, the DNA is TGTGCCAGCAGCGAGGGGGACCGCCGGGATACGCAGTATTTT. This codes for CASSEGDRRDTQYF.

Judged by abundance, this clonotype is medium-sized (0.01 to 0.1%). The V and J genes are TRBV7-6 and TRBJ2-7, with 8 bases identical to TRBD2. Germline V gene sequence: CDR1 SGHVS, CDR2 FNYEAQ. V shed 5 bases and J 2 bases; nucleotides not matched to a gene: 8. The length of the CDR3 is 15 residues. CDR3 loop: CASSIGRGGAYEQYF. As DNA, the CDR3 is TGTGCCAGCAGCATTGGTCGGGGGGGAGCCTACGAGCAGTACTTC.